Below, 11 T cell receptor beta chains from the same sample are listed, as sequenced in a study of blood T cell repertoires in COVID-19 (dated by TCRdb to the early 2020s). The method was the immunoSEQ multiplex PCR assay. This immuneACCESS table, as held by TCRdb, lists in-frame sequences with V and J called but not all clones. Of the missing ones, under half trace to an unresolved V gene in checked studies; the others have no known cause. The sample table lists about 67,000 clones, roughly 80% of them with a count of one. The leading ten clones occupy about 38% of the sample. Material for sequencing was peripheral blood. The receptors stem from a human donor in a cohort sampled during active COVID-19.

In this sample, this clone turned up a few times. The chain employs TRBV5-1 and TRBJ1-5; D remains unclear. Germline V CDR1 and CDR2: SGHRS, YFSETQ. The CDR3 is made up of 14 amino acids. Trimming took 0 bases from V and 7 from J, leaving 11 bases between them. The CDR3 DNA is TGCGCCAGCAGCTTGGAGGGCGCGGGGCAGCCCCAGCATTTT. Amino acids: CASSLEGAGQPQHF.

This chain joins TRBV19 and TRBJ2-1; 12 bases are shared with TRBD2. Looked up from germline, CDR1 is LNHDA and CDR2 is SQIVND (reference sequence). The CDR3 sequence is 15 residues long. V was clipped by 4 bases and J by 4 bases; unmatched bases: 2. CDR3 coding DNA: TGTGCCAGTAGTACCGGGACTAGCGGGTACAATGAGCAGTTCTTC. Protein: CASSTGTSGYNEQFF.

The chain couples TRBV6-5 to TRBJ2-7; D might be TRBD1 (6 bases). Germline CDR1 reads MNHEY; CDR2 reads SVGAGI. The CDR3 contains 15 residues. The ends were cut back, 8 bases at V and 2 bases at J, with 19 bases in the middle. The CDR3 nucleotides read TGTGCCAGCGCCCCCGACAGGAGTTCCCCCTACGAGCAGTACTTC. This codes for CASAPDRSSPYEQYF.

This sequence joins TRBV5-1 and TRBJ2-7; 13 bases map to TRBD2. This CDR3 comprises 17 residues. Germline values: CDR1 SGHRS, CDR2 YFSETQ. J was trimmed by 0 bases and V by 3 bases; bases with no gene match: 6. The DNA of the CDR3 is TGCGCCAGCAGCTCCCGGACTAGCGGGGGATCCTCCTACGAGCAGTACTTC. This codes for CASSSRTSGGSSYEQYF.

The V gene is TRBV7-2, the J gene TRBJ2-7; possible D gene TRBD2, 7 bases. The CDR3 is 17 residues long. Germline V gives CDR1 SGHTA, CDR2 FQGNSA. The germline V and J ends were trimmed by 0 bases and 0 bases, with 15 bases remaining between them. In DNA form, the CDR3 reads TGTGCCAGCAGCTTAGCGAGGGGGGGGATAAGCTCCTACGAGCAGTACTTC. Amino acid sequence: CASSLARGGISSYEQYF. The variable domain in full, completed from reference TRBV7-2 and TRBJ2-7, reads GAGVSQSPSNKVTEKGKDVELRCDPISGHTALYWYRQSLGQGLEFLIYFQGNSAPDKSGLPSDRFSAERTGGSVSTLTIQRTQQEDSAVYLCASSLARGGISSYEQYFGPGTRLTVT.

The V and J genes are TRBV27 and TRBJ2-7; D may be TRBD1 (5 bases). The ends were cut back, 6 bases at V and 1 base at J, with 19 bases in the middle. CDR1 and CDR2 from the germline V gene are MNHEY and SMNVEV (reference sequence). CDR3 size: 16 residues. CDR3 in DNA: TGTGCCAGCAGCACAAGACCCAGCAGGGAATCCTACGAGCAGTACTTC. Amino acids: CASSTRPSRESYEQYF.

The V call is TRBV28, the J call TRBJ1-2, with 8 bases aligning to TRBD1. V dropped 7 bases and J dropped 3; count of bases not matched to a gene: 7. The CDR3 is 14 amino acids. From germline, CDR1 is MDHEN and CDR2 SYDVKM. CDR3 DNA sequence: TGTGCCAGCACCCCGACAGGGGCTTACTATGGCTACACCTTC. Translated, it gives CASTPTGAYYGYTF.

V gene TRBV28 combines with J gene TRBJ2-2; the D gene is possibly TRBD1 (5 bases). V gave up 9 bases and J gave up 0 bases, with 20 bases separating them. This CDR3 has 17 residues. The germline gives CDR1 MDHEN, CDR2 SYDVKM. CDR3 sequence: CASRVRAGPTNTGELFF. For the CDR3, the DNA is TGTGCCAGTAGAGTTAGGGCAGGGCCTACGAACACCGGGGAGCTGTTTTTT. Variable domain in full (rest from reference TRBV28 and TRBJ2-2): DVKVTQSSRYLVKRTGEKVFLECVQDMDHENMFWYRQDPGLGLRLIYFSYDVKMKEKGDIPEGYSVSREKKERFSLILESASTNQTSMYLCASRVRAGPTNTGELFFGEGSRLTVL.

For the CDR3, the DNA is TGTGCCAGCAGTTCGGGACAGCTCCTAGGAGAGACCCAGTACTTC. Translation gives CASSSGQLLGETQYF. The V call is TRBV6-6, the J call TRBJ2-5, with TRBD1 identical over 7 bases. Germline V gene sequence: CDR1 MNHNY, CDR2 SVGAGI (reference sequence). The CDR3 has 15 residues. Trimming cost V 4 bases and J 4 bases; bases outside gene matches: 9.

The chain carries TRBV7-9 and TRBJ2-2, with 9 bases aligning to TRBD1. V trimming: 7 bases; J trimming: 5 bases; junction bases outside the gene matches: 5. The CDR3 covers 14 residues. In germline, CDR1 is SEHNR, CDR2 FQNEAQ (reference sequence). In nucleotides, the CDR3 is TGTGCCAGCACTGACAGGGGGACTACCGGGGAGCTGTTTTTT. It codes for CASTDRGTTGELFF.

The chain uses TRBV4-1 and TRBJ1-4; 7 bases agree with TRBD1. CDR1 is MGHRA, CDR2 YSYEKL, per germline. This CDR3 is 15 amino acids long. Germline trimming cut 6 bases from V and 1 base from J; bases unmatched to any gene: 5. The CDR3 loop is CASRKWTGTNEKLFF. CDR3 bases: TGCGCCAGCAGAAAGTGGACAGGAACTAATGAAAAACTGTTTTTT.